This T cell receptor (beta chain) was recovered during a study of Graves' ophthalmopathy and Graves' hyperthyroidism. In the study overall: A follow-up of 18 months without ophthalmopathy meant that hyperthyroidism was stable.

Researchers took RNA transcripts and amplified TCR beta CDR3 regions from them. After a first-round RT-PCR with HTBI primers, a second-round multiplex PCR was run. TCRdb re-called the multiplex PCR reads through MiXCR, storing one row per CDR3 protein. In the table there are 900,000 to 1,200,000 distinct CDR3 sequences, about 36% of which are singletons. This CDR3 is built from 13 residues. In germline, CDR1 is MNHEY, CDR2 SVGEGT. Trimming at V came to 10 bases and at J to 4 bases, leaving 5 bases not matched to a gene. Aged 18 to 65, hyperthyroidism patients had been newly diagnosed, with under 2 months' duration. Other autoimmune diseases, uncontrolled infections, pregnancy and lactation each led to patient exclusion. Diagnosis used clinical symptoms, serum thyroxine, TRAb, thyroid ultrasound and orbital computed tomography.

The sequence came from an adult man with Graves' hyperthyroidism. The specimen was peripheral blood or thyroid tissue (not recorded which). The chain links TRBV6-2 or TRBV6-3 to TRBJ2-5; 11 bases fit TRBD2. The CDR3 region is CAIRLAGTETQYF. Here the CDR3 DNA reads TGTGCCATTCGACTAGCGGGAACAGAGACCCAGTACTTC.